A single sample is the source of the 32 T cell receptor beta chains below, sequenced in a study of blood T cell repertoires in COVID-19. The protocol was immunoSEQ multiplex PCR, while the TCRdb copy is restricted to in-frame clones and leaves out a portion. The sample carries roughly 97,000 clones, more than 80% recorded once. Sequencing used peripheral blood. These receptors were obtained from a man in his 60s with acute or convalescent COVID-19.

CDR3 bases: TGCGCCAGCAGCTTGGGGCAGGGGGCGATCTCTAATGAAAAACTGTTTTTT. Protein: CASSLGQGAISNEKLFF. The chain recombines TRBV5-1 with TRBJ1-4; TRBD1 matches 8 bases. J was trimmed by 3 bases and V by 0 bases; bases with no gene match: 7. The CDR3 sequence is 17 residues long. Germline assignment: CDR1 SGHRS and CDR2 YFSETQ.

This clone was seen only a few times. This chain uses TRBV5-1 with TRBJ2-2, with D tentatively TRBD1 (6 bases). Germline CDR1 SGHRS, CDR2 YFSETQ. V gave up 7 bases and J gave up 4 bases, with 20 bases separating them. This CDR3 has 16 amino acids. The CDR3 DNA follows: TGCGCCAGCTTCAAAAGGCCAGGGGTTGGCACCGGGGAGCTGTTTTTT. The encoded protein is CASFKRPGVGTGELFF.

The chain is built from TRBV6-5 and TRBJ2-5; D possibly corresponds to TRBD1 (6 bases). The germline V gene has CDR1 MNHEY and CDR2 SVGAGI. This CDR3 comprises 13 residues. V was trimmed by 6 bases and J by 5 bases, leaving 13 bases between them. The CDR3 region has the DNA TGTGCCAGCAGACCACCAGGGGTTGAGACCCAGTACTTC. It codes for CASRPPGVETQYF.

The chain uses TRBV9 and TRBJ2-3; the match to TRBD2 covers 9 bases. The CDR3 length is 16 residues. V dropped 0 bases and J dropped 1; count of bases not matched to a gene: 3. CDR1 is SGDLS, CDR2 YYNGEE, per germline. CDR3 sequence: CASSVGGGGGTDTQYF. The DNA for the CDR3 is TGTGCCAGCAGCGTAGGCGGCGGGGGGGGCACAGATACGCAGTATTTT.

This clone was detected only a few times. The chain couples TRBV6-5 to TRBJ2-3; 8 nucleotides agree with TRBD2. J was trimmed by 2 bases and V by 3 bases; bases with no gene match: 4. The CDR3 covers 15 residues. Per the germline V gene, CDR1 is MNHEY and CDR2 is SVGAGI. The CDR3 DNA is TGTGCCAGCAGTTATAAGCGGGAGTTCACAGATACGCAGTATTTT. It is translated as CASSYKREFTDTQYF.

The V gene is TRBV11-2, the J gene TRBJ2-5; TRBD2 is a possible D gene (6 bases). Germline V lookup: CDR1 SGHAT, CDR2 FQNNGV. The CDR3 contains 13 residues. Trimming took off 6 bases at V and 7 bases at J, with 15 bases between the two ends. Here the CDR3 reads CASSTGTGRTQYF. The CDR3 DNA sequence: TGTGCCAGCAGTACCGGGACTGGCAGGACCCAGTACTTC.

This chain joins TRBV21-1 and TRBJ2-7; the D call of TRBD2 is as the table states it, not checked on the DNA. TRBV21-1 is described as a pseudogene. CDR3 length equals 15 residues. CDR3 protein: CASSQAGAPSYEQYV. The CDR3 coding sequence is TGTGCCAGCAGTCAAGCGGGGGCCCCTTCCTACGAGCAGTACGTC.

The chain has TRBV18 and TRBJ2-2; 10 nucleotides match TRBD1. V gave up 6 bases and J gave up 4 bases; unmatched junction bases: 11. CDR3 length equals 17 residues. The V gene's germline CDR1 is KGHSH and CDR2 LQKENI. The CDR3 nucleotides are TGTGCCAGCTCCTCCGTTGTCGGGACAGGGGCCACCGGGGAGCTGTTTTTT. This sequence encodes CASSSVVGTGATGELFF.

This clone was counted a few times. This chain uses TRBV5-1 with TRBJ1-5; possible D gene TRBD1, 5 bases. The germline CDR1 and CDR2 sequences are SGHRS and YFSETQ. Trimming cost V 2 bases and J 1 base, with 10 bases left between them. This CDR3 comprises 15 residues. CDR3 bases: TGCGCCAGCAGCTTCACAGGACGGAGCAATCAGCCCCAGCATTTT. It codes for CASSFTGRSNQPQHF.

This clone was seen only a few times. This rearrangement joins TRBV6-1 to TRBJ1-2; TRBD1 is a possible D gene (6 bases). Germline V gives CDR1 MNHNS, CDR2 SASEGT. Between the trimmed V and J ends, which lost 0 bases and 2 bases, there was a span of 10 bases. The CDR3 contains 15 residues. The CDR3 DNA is TGTGCCAGCAGTGAAGCCGCCCAGGGGAACTATGGCTACACCTTC. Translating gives CASSEAAQGNYGYTF.

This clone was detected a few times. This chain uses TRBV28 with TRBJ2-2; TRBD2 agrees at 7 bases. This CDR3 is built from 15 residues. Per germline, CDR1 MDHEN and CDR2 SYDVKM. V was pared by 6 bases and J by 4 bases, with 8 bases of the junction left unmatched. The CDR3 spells CASSLTAGITGELFF. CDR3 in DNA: TGTGCCAGCAGCCTTACAGCGGGAATCACCGGGGAGCTGTTTTTT.

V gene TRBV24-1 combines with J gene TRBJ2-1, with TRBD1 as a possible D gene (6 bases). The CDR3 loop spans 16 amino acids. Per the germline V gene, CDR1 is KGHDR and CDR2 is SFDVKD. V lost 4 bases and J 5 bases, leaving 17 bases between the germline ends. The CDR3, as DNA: TGTGCCACCAGTGACCGGACAGAAGGGAAAGACAATGAGCAGTTCTTC. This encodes CATSDRTEGKDNEQFF.

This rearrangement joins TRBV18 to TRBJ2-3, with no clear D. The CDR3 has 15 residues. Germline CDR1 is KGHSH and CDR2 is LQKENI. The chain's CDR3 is CVTPPAAMRTDTQYF. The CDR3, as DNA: TGTGTCACCCCCCCGGCGGCCATGAGGACAGATACGCAGTATTTT.

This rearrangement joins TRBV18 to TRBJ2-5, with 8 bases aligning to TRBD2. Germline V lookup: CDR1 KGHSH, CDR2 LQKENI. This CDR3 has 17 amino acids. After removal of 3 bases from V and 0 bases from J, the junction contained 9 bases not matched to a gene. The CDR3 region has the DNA TGTGCCAGCTCACCTTTGGTCGTAGCGGGAAACCAAGAGACCCAGTACTTC. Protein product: CASSPLVVAGNQETQYF.

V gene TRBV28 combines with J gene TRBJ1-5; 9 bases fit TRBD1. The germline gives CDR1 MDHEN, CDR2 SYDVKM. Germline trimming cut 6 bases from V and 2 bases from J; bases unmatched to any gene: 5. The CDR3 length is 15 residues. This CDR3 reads CASRGQGWRNQPQHF. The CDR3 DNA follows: TGTGCCAGCAGGGGACAGGGATGGCGCAATCAGCCCCAGCATTTT.

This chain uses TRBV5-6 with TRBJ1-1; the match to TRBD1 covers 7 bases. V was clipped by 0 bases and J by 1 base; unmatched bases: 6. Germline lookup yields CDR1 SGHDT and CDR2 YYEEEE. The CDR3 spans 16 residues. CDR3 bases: TGTGCCAGCAGCTTGGTCGGGACAGTGGCGAACACTGAAGCTTTCTTT. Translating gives CASSLVGTVANTEAFF.

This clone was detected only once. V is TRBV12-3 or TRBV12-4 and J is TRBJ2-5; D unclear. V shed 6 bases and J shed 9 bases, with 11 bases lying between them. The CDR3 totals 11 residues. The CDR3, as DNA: TGTGCCAGCAGCAGTCAGCAGGCCCAGTACTTC. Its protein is CASSSQQAQYF.

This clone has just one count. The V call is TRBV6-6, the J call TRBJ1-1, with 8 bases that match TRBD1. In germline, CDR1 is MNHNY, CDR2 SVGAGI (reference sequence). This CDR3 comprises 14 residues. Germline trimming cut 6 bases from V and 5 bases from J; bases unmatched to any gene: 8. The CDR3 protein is CASSPGQGYTEAFF. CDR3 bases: TGTGCCAGCAGCCCCGGACAGGGATATACTGAAGCTTTCTTT.

The CDR3 reads CASSLTTGGNTIYF. The CDR3 nucleotides are TGTGCCAGCAGTTTAACGACAGGGGGAAACACCATATATTTT. The gene calls are TRBV27 and TRBJ1-3, with 7 bases matching TRBD1. Germline V lookup: CDR1 MNHEY, CDR2 SMNVEV (reference sequence). The CDR3 contains 14 residues. J lost 4 bases, V lost 2 bases, and 2 bases had no gene match.

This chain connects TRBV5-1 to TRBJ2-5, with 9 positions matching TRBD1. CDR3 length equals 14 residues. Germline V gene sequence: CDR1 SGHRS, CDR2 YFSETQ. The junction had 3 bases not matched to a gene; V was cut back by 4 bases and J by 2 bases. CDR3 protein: CASSHGTGQETQYF. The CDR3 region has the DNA TGCGCCAGCAGCCATGGGACAGGGCAAGAGACCCAGTACTTC.

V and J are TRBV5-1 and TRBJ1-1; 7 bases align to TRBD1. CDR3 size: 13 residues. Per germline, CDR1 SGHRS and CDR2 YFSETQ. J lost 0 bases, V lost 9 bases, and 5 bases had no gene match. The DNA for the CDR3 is TGCGCCACCCGGGACAGCATGAACACTGAAGCTTTCTTT. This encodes CATRDSMNTEAFF.

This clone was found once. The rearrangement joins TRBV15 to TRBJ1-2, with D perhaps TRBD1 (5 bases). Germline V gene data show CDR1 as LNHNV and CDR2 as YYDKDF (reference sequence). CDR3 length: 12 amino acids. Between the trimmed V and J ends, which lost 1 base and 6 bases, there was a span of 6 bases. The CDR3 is CATSRGRDGYTF. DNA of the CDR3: TGTGCCACCAGCAGAGGCAGGGATGGCTACACCTTC.

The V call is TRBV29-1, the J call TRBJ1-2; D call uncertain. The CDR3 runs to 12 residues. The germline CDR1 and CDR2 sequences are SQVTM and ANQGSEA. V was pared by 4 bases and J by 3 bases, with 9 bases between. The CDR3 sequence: CSVAQMDYGYTF. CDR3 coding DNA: TGCAGCGTTGCCCAGATGGACTATGGCTACACCTTC.

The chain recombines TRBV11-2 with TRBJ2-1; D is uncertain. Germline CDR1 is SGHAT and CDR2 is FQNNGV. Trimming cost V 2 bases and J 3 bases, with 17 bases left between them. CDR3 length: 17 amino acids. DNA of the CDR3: TGTGCCAGCAGCTTAAGTTATCTACCCGGTGGCTACAATGAGCAGTTCTTC. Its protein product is CASSLSYLPGGYNEQFF. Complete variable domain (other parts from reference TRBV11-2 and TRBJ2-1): EAGVAQSPRYKIIEKRQSVAFWCNPISGHATLYWYQQILGQGPKLLIQFQNNGVVDDSQLPKDRFSAERLKGVDSTLKIQPAKLEDSAVYLCASSLSYLPGGYNEQFFGPGTRLTVL.

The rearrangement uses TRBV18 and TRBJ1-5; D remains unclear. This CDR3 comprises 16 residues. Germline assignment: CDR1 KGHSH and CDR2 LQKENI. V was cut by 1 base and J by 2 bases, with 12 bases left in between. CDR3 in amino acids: CASSPRGSSGNQPQHF. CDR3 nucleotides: TGTGCCAGCTCACCACGTGGTTCCTCGGGCAATCAGCCCCAGCATTTT.

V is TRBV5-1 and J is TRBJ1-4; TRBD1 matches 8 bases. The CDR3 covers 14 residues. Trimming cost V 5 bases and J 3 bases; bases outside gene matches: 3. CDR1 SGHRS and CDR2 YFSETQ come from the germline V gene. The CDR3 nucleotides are TGCGCCAGCAGTAAGGACAGGGCTAATGAAAAACTGTTTTTT. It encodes CASSKDRANEKLFF.

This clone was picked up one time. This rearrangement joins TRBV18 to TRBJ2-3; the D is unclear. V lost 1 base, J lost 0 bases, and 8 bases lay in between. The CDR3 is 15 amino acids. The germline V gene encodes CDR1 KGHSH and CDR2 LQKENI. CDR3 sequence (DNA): TGTGCCAGCTCACCACTCGGAGCTAGCACAGATACGCAGTATTTT. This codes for CASSPLGASTDTQYF.

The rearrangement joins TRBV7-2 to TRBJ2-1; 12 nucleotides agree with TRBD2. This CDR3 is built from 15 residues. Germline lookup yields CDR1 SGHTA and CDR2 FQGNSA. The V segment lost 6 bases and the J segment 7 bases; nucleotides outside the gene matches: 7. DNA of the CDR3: TGTGCCAGCAGGACACGACTAGCGGGAGATAATGAGCAGTTCTTC. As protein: CASRTRLAGDNEQFF.

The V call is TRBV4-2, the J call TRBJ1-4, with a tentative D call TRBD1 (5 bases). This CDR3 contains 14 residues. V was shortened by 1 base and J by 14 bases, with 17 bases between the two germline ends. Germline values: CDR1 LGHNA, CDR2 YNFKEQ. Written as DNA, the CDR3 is TGTGCCAGCAGCCAAGGGGGCAACAAGTTCTTTCTGTTTTTT. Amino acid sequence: CASSQGGNKFFLFF.

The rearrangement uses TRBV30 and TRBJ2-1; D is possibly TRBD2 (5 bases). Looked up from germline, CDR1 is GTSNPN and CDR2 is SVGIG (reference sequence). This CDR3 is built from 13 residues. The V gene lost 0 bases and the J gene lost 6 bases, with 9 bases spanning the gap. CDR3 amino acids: CAWSVHRGNEQFF. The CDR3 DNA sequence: TGTGCCTGGAGTGTACACCGGGGCAATGAGCAGTTCTTC.

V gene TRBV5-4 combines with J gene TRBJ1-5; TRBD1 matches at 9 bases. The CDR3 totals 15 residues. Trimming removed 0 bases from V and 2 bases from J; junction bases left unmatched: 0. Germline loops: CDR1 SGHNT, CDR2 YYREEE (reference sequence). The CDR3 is CASSLGTGGNQPQHF. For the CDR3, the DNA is TGTGCCAGCAGCTTGGGGACAGGGGGCAATCAGCCCCAGCATTTT.

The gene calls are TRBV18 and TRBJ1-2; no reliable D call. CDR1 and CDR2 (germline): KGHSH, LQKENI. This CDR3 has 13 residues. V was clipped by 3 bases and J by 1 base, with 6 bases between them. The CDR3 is CASSPELNYGYTF. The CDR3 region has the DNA TGTGCCAGCTCACCGGAGCTTAACTATGGCTACACCTTC.